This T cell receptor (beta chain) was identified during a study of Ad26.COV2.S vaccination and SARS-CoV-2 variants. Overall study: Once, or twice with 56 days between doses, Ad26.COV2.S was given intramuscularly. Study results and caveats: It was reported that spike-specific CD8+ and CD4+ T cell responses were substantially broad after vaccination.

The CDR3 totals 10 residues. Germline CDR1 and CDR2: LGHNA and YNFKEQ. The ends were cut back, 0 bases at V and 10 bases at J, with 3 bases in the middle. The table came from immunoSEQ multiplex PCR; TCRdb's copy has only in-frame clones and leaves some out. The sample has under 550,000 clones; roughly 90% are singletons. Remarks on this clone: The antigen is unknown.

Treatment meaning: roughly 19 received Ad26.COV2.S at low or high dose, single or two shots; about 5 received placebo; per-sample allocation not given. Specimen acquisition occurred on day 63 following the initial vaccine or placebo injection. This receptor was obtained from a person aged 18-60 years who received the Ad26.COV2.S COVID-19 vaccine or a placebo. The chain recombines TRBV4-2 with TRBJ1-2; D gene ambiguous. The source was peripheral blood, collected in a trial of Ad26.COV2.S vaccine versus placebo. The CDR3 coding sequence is TGTGCCAGCAGCCAAGAGTACTACACCTTC. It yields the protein CASSQEYYTF.